This TCR beta chain was captured by sequencing in a study of shared clonotypes between healthy human individuals. The table came from immunoSEQ multiplex PCR; TCRdb's copy has only in-frame clones and leaves some out. The sample consists of about 2.1 million clones, approximately 94% of them appearing once. Germline CDR1 SGHRS, CDR2 YFSETQ. CDR3 length: 15 amino acids. V lost 0 bases and J lost 4, with 12 bases in between. The naive CD8 subset, CD45RO-negative cells positively selected for CCR7, excluded terminally differentiated effector memory CD45RA+ cells. The chain is built from TRBV5-1 and TRBJ2-3; TRBD1 is a possible D gene (5 bases). The sequence was obtained from a man younger than 35 in good health. Some clones in this sample may be carry-over from other donors' samples. Specimen: naive CD8+ T cells from PBMCs. The CDR3 DNA follows: TGCGCCAGCAGCTTGGCCCGGCAGGGCCCAGATACGCAGTATTTT. Protein product: CASSLARQGPDTQYF. Using reference TRBV5-1 and TRBJ2-3 for the parts outside the CDR3, the full variable domain is KAGVTQTPRYLIKTRGQQVTLSCSPISGHRSVSWYQQTPGQGLQFLFEYFSETQRNKGNFPGRFSGRQFSNSRSEMNVSTLELGDSALYLCASSLARQGPDTQYFGPGTRLTVL.